This T cell receptor (beta chain) was recovered during a study of T cells in Graves' hyperthyroidism and ophthalmopathy. The wider study: Peripheral blood was taken when the disease was first diagnosed, before any treatment began. Findings of the study overall: Before onset, by a median of about seven months, the model predicted ophthalmopathy.

Remarks on this clonotype: Its antigen remains unknown.

Amplification of TCR beta CDR3 regions was performed using RNA transcripts as template. HTBI primers were the set used in a first-round RT-PCR of the TCR CDR3. TCRdb redid the calling of the multiplex PCR reads with MiXCR, one entry per CDR3 protein. The table lists roughly 740,000 distinct CDR3 sequences, approximately 16% of them singletons. Graves' hyperthyroidism without ophthalmopathy progression within 18 months was termed stable. Together with thyroid ultrasound, orbital computed tomography, serum thyroxine and TRAb, clinical symptoms were used for diagnoses. The CDR3 loop spans 15 amino acids. CDR1 is SEHNR and CDR2 is FQNEAQ in the germline V gene (reference sequence). J lost 2 bases, V lost 5 bases, and 8 bases had no gene match.

The genes are TRBV7-9 and TRBJ2-7; TRBD1 aligns across 8 bases. The receptor's source is a man younger than 35 with Graves' hyperthyroidism. Sequences were obtained from blood. The CDR3, as DNA: TGTGCCAGCAGCCTTAGACAGGGGCGAACCTACGAGCAGTACTTC. Its translation: CASSLRQGRTYEQYF.